Given below is one T cell receptor beta chain in context. Its antigen is not identified. PCR amplification relied on 60 Vbeta primers (plus 13 Jbeta primers). In the source study's methods: In a later analysis, some 80 million unique TCR beta chains included roughly 11 million shared by two or more donors. The table came from immunoSEQ multiplex PCR; TCRdb's copy has only in-frame clones and leaves some out. That table supplies the V and J calls and clone size; D and trimming were determined from the DNA. The repertoire consists of over 130,000 clones, with 70% to 75% occurring once and the leading ten covering 1.5% to 2%. This record comes from a study of cytomegalovirus exposure and HLA in healthy donors. Study-wide results and limits: Per a prior analysis, the majority of TCR beta V segments were productive roughly 90% or roughly 30% of the time.

Sequenced material: PBMCs. The receptor was isolated from a woman aged 25 to 39 in good health and CMV-seronegative.

The CDR3, as DNA: TGTGCCAGCAGTGAAGAAGGCGGGGGGGCGAGGTTCTTC. It encodes CASSEEGGGARFF. The chain is built from TRBV2 and TRBJ2-1; TRBD2 agrees at 9 bases. CDR1 SNHLY and CDR2 FYNNEI come from the germline V gene. After removal of 1 base from V and 15 bases from J, the junction contained 7 bases not matched to a gene. The CDR3 is 13 residues long.